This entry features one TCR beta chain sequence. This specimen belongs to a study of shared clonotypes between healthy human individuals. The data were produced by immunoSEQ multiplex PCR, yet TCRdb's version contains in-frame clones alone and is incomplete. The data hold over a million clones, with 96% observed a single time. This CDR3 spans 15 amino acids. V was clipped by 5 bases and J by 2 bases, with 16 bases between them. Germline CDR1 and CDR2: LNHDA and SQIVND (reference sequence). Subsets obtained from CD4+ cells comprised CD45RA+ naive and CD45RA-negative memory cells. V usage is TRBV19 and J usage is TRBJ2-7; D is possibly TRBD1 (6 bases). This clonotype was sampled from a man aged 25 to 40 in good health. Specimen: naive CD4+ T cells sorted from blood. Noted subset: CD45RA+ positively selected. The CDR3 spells CASSSPPDSTYEQYF. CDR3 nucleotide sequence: TGTGCCAGTAGTTCCCCCCCGGACAGCACCTACGAGCAGTACTTC.